The sequence of this T cell receptor (beta chain) was determined in a study of beta chain features in type 1 diabetes. The study's findings and limits: A potential PCR bias toward shorter templates would be equal in patient and control samples. Shorter TCRB CDR3s, moderately but significantly so, were found in Type 1 diabetes patients in all four CD4+ subsets.

This clone has a handful of counts. Its target is not known. The investigators reverse transcribed all of the isolated RNA, so they sequenced expressed TCRB transcripts. Here immunoSEQ multiplex PCR was the method, and the copy in TCRdb shows in-frame clones only, minus some. The table has roughly 180,000 clones, more than 10% seen once. The CDR3 length is 14 residues. CDR1 is MNHNY and CDR2 is SVGAGI in the germline V gene (reference sequence). Between the trimmed V and J ends, which lost 7 bases and 0 bases, there was a span of 11 bases. Material: central memory CD4+ T cells from blood. This sequence joins TRBV6-6 and TRBJ2-3; D perhaps matches TRBD2 (5 bases). The clonotype was recovered from a woman aged 18-35 years in good health. The CDR3 is CASTKDLSTDTQYF. The CDR3 nucleotides are TGTGCCAGCACGAAGGACTTAAGCACAGATACGCAGTATTTT.